Listed below are T cell receptor beta chains from one sample, sequenced in a study of T cells after yellow fever vaccination. TCRdb passed the 5' RACE reads through MiXCR, listing each CDR3 protein once. The data show about 240,000 distinct CDR3 sequences, 6.9% seen once. Sequencing was performed on CD4+ T cells sorted from PBMCs, taken 15 days after the yellow fever booster vaccination. The receptors shown here come from a young man who received the YFV17D yellow fever vaccine. Both conserved end residues are part of each CDR3. D genes are given only for firm matches. Clone size is stated in some rows and not others, as once, few, many or a class when expanded.

.	TRBV5-1	few	TRBJ2-1	12	CASSLTTGEQFF	TGCGCCAGCAGCTTAACTACTGGTGAGCAGTTCTTC
.	TRBV30	.	TRBJ2-5	13	CAWTLWRIETQYF	TGTGCCTGGACGCTGTGGAGGATAGAGACCCAGTACTTC
TRBD2	TRBV20-1	.	TRBJ2-5	14	CSAPTSGTQETQYF	TGCAGTGCTCCGACTAGCGGGACACAAGAGACCCAGTACTTC
.	TRBV19	many	TRBJ2-2	15	CASSIAGLRTGELFF	TGTGCCAGTAGTATTGCGGGCTTGAGGACCGGGGAGCTGTTTTTT
.	TRBV6-1	many	TRBJ2-3	13	CASSPGDFLTQYF	TGTGCCAGCAGTCCGGGGGACTTCTTGACGCAGTATTTT
TRBD1	TRBV5-1	many	TRBJ2-1	16	CASSWTGTGSYNEQFF	TGCGCCAGCAGCTGGACCGGGACAGGGTCCTACAATGAGCAGTTCTTC
.	TRBV18	few	TRBJ1-4	12	CASSLNNEKLFF	TGTGCCAGCTCACTAAATAATGAAAAACTGTTTTTT
TRBD1	TRBV20-1	.	TRBJ1-4	15	CSAEKGARLNEKLFF	TGCAGTGCCGAGAAGGGGGCCCGGCTTAATGAAAAACTGTTTTTT
.	TRBV20-1	many	TRBJ2-1	13	CSARGLTGNEQFF	TGCAGTGCTAGAGGCCTAACAGGAAATGAGCAGTTCTTC
TRBD1	TRBV20-1	.	TRBJ2-2	16	CSARIRGRSNTGELFF	TGCAGTGCTAGGATCAGGGGGCGGTCGAACACCGGGGAGCTGTTTTTT
.	TRBV6-5	.	TRBJ2-1	13	CASSSPSHLEQFF	TGTGCCAGCAGTTCTCCCTCCCACCTTGAGCAGTTCTTC
.	TRBV5-1	many	TRBJ2-1	13	CASSLDYGNEQFF	TGCGCCAGCAGCTTGGACTATGGCAATGAGCAGTTCTTC
TRBD1	TRBV20-1	many	TRBJ1-5	15	CSAHDTGVGNQPQHF	TGCAGTGCTCACGACACAGGGGTAGGCAATCAGCCCCAGCATTTT
TRBD2	TRBV4-3	few	TRBJ2-7	15	CASSHDPSGSYEQYF	TGCGCCAGCAGCCACGATCCCAGCGGGAGTTACGAGCAGTACTTC